This T cell receptor (beta chain) appears in the sequencing data of a study of high-grade serous ovarian cancer treatment subgroups. General observations from the study: Repertoire analysis covered CDR3 alone, not CDR1 or CDR2. TCR clonal relatedness correlated positively with neoantigen level.

Tumor samples were obtained before definitive surgery or chemotherapy. From germline, CDR1 is MNHEY and CDR2 SVGAGI. J was trimmed by 2 bases and V by 2 bases; bases with no gene match: 6. The CDR3 covers 15 residues. On this clone: Its cognate antigen is unknown.

Clones were sequenced by immunoSEQ multiplex PCR, and TCRdb holds only the in-frame ones, with some missing. Here the sample spans around 37,000 clones, approximately 81% being singletons. The source material was tumor tissue. The clonotype originates from a human donor with high-grade serous ovarian cancer. V gene TRBV6-5 combines with J gene TRBJ2-7; 7 bases are shared with TRBD2. CDR3 DNA: TGTGCCAGCAGTTACGGGGGGGGGATTACCTACGAGCAGTACTTC. Translated: CASSYGGGITYEQYF.